This TCR beta chain emerged from a study of identical twins. Template switching added a universal primer binding site, and final cDNA carried unique molecular identifiers. TCRdb independently ran MiXCR on the 5' RACE reads; one entry per CDR3 protein. The table lists 1.5 million to 2 million distinct CDR3 sequences, less than 40% of them singletons. With V trimmed by 6 bases and J by 2 bases, 7 bases remained unmatched. This CDR3 is built from 15 residues. The germline CDR1 and CDR2 sequences are MDHEN and SYDVKM. As for this clonotype: Its antigen is not known.

Whole-study results and caveats: Interpretation of the results relied on cross-sectional statistical analysis and not on following the same donors. Models underestimated out-of-frame TCR alpha sharing in monozygotic twins.

What was sequenced was cord blood. The V call is TRBV28, the J call TRBJ2-7, with 10 bases identical to TRBD2. This TCR came from a newborn girl in good health. DNA of the CDR3: TGTGCCAGCAGGCCTTACGGGACTAGCGCCTACGAGCAGTACTTC. It specifies CASRPYGTSAYEQYF.